This is a list of T cell receptor beta chains from one sample in a study of cytomegalovirus exposure and HLA in healthy donors. Generated by immunoSEQ multiplex PCR, the TCRdb table keeps only in-frame clones and is missing some. The top ten hold approximately 4.1% of the sample, which has about 100,000 clones, about four fifths seen once. Sequenced material: PBMCs. These receptors came from a female donor in good health and CMV-seropositive. Each CDR3 is given with its conserved first and last residue. The order of the fields is V gene, D gene, clone size, CDR3 length, J gene, CDR3 protein, CDR3 DNA. The D gene is left open where the match is weak. Size tells how often a clone was seen (once, few, many) or the class of an expanded clone, and some rows leave it out.

TRBV16	NA	NA	18	TRBJ2-7	CASSNPHEQGATVYEQYF	TGTGCCAGCTCCAACCCCCATGAACAGGGAGCTACTGTCTACGAGCAGTACTTC
TRBV4-1	TRBD1	NA	17	TRBJ1-5	CASSQASQTGNNQPQHF	TGCGCCAGCAGCCAAGCCAGTCAGACAGGGAACAATCAGCCCCAGCATTTT
TRBV5-1	NA	NA	13	TRBJ1-3	CASSLYSGNTIYF	TGCGCCAGCAGCTTGTATTCCGGAAACACCATATATTTT
TRBV28	NA	once	15	TRBJ1-4	CASSPAGGWVEKLFF	TGTGCCAGCAGCCCGGCGGGGGGGTGGGTTGAAAAACTGTTTTTT
TRBV19	TRBD1	once	16	TRBJ1-2	CASSTLRAGGNYGYTF	TGTGCCAGTAGTACCCTCCGGGCAGGGGGCAACTATGGCTACACCTTC
TRBV9	NA	NA	13	TRBJ2-5	CASSVYRGETQYF	TGTGCCAGCAGCGTCTACAGAGGGGAGACCCAGTACTTC
TRBV19	TRBD2	NA	15	TRBJ2-1	CASSSTSGRGYEQFF	TGTGCCAGTAGTTCCACTAGCGGGAGAGGCTATGAGCAGTTCTTC
TRBV7-2	NA	NA	15	TRBJ2-7	CASSSQPTTPYEQYF	TGTGCCAGCAGCTCCCAACCGACAACGCCCTACGAGCAGTACTTC
TRBV9	TRBD2	NA	15	TRBJ2-3	CASSVAGDYTDTQYF	TGTGCCAGCAGCGTAGCTGGGGACTACACAGATACGCAGTATTTT
TRBV19	TRBD1	NA	14	TRBJ1-2	CASSRYRDSDGYTF	TGTGCCAGTAGTAGGTACCGGGACAGTGATGGCTACACCTTC
TRBV5-4	NA	NA	15	TRBJ1-2	CASSSPQGPFYGYTF	TGTGCCAGCAGCTCCCCCCAGGGCCCCTTCTATGGCTACACCTTC
TRBV18	NA	NA	13	TRBJ1-2	CASSPRSPYGYTF	TGTGCCAGCTCACCCCGGTCACCATATGGCTACACCTTC
TRBV2	TRBD2	NA	15	TRBJ2-3	CASQRAGGHTDTQYF	TGTGCCAGCCAACGCGCGGGGGGCCACACAGATACGCAGTATTTT
TRBV5-4	TRBD2	once	16	TRBJ2-2	CASSPPGLAGAAELFF	TGTGCCAGCAGCCCACCCGGACTAGCGGGAGCGGCGGAGCTGTTTTTT
TRBV7-7	TRBD2	NA	16	TRBJ2-3	CASSPSGGISTDTQYF	TGTGCCAGCAGCCCCTCGGGGGGGATAAGCACAGATACGCAGTATTTT
TRBV19	NA	NA	14	TRBJ1-4	CASSIGTRNEKLFF	TGTGCCAGTAGTATCGGGACACGAAATGAAAAACTGTTTTTT
TRBV19	NA	few	13	TRBJ1-5	CASRGERNQPQHF	TGTGCCAGTAGGGGAGAACGAAATCAGCCCCAGCATTTT
TRBV7-2	TRBD1	NA	14	TRBJ1-5	CASTQGERNQPQHF	TGTGCCAGCACCCAGGGGGAAAGGAATCAGCCCCAGCATTTT
TRBV2	TRBD2	NA	15	TRBJ2-3	CASSGSGGAGDTQYF	TGTGCCAGCAGTGGCAGCGGGGGGGCCGGGGATACGCAGTATTTT
TRBV6-6	NA	NA	15	TRBJ2-2	CASSPALTITGELFF	TGTGCCAGCAGTCCTGCCTTGACAATCACCGGGGAGCTGTTTTTT
TRBV12-5	NA	NA	12	TRBJ2-2	CASGPLAGELFF	TGTGCTAGTGGTCCACTTGCTGGGGAGCTGTTTTTT
TRBV27	NA	few	14	TRBJ1-2	CASSLTGVGYGYTF	TGTGCCAGCAGTTTAACGGGGGTCGGCTATGGCTACACCTTC
TRBV6-1	NA	NA	15	TRBJ1-4	CASSDSVATNEKLFF	TGTGCCAGCAGTGACAGCGTTGCAACTAATGAAAAACTGTTTTTT
TRBV30	NA	NA	14	TRBJ1-4	CAWSVYRRVEKLFF	TGTGCCTGGAGTGTATACAGAAGAGTTGAAAAACTGTTTTTT
TRBV21-1	NA	NA	13	TRBJ2-7	CASSPPGDYEQYF	TGTGCCAGCAGCCCCCCCGGGGACTACGAGCAGTACTTC
TRBV11-2	TRBD1	NA	16	TRBJ1-2	CASSLASGQGRYGYTF	TGTGCCAGCAGCTTAGCATCGGGACAGGGGAGGTATGGCTACACCTTC
TRBV27	TRBD1	NA	16	TRBJ2-2	CATKKGGTGLTGELFF	TGTGCCACCAAAAAGGGGGGGACAGGGCTAACCGGGGAGCTGTTTTTT
TRBV18	NA	NA	13	TRBJ2-3	CASSPGQTDTQYF	TGTGCCAGCTCACCAGGGCAGACCGATACGCAGTATTTT
TRBV27	TRBD1	NA	14	TRBJ1-2	CASSSRQGPLVYTF	TGTGCCAGCAGTTCAAGACAGGGGCCGCTCGTATACACCTTC
TRBV7-2	NA	NA	13	TRBJ2-7	CASGRDSSYEQYF	TGTGCCAGCGGGCGGGACAGCTCCTACGAGCAGTACTTC
TRBV11-2	NA	NA	15	TRBJ1-3	CASSLTGNSGNTIYF	TGTGCCAGCAGCTTAACGGGAAACTCTGGAAACACCATATATTTT
TRBV5-4	NA	NA	14	TRBJ1-4	CASSLAGRDEKLFF	TGTGCCAGCAGCTTGGCCGGCAGGGATGAAAAACTGTTTTTT
TRBV5-8	TRBD2	NA	15	TRBJ2-1	CASSPGLAANNEQFF	TGTGCCAGCAGCCCGGGACTAGCGGCCAACAATGAGCAGTTCTTC
TRBV19	NA	NA	14	TRBJ1-4	CASSSWGPGEKLFF	TGTGCCAGTAGTTCTTGGGGCCCCGGGGAAAAACTGTTTTTT
TRBV6-1	TRBD2	NA	17	TRBJ2-1	CASSEPTLAGGAHEQFF	TGTGCCAGCAGTGAGCCAACCCTAGCGGGAGGGGCCCATGAGCAGTTCTTC
TRBV2	NA	NA	13	TRBJ2-7	CASGVGGTYEQYF	TGTGCCAGCGGGGTCGGGGGTACCTACGAGCAGTACTTC
TRBV7-9	TRBD1	NA	14	TRBJ1-3	CASNYDRERNTIYF	TGTGCCAGCAACTACGACAGGGAAAGAAACACCATATATTTT
TRBV5-1	NA	NA	18	TRBJ1-1	CASSLGRTAELMNTEAFF	TGCGCCAGCAGCTTGGGACGGACAGCAGAACTAATGAACACTGAAGCTTTCTTT
TRBV15	TRBD2	NA	15	TRBJ2-3	CATSREAGATDTQYF	TGTGCCACCAGCAGAGAGGCGGGAGCAACAGATACGCAGTATTTT
TRBV5-4	NA	NA	15	TRBJ1-2	CASSLVGGGRGGYTF	TGTGCCAGCAGCTTGGTAGGTGGGGGCAGAGGTGGCTACACCTTC
TRBV5-4	NA	few	14	TRBJ1-4	CASSLDGGVGKLFF	TGTGCCAGCAGCTTAGACGGGGGGGTAGGAAAACTGTTTTTT
TRBV7-6	TRBD1	NA	15	TRBJ1-4	CASRRGQGGNEKLFF	TGTGCCAGCAGGCGGGGACAGGGGGGAAATGAAAAACTGTTTTTT
TRBV4-2	TRBD1	NA	15	TRBJ1-6	CASSQGTGINSPLHF	TGTGCCAGCAGCCAGGGGACAGGGATAAATTCACCCCTCCACTTT
TRBV15	NA	NA	15	TRBJ1-2	CATSRDHPAPGGYTF	TGTGCCACCAGCAGAGATCACCCAGCTCCGGGTGGCTACACCTTC
TRBV6-5	TRBD1	NA	15	TRBJ2-6	CASSRQGSGANGLTF	TGTGCCAGCAGTCGACAGGGCTCCGGGGCCAACGGCCTGACTTTC